This T cell receptor beta chain emerged from a study of blood T cell repertoires in COVID-19. Those enrolled, adults aged about 18 to 89 years, came from about two dozen US areas. Assignment of participants to cohorts was predicated upon participant-reported clinical history. Source study methods: Using reference gene primer amplification, nucleated cell counts were estimated. The protocol was immunoSEQ multiplex PCR, while the TCRdb copy is restricted to in-frame clones and leaves out a portion. The V and J calls and clone size come from that table; D and trimming were worked out from the DNA. The sample contains nearly 300,000 clones, around nine tenths of which appear only once. This sequence was found in a woman aged 45-60 years who had been exposed to COVID-19. Sequenced input: PBMCs or T cells enriched from blood (not recorded which).

The CDR3 DNA is TGTGCCACCAAGGAGGGAGGAGTGGACACTGAAGCTTTCTTT. It encodes CATKEGGVDTEAFF. The V call is TRBV10-3, the J call TRBJ1-1; D not certain. V lost 10 bases to trimming and J lost 3 bases, with 18 bases between them. From germline, CDR1 is ENHRY and CDR2 SYGVKD. The CDR3 loop spans 14 amino acids.